Listed below are T cell receptor beta chains from one sample, sequenced in a study of T cell changes during pregnancy in multiple sclerosis. Profiling relied on immunoSEQ multiplex PCR, and the TCRdb table lists in-frame clones only, not all of them. The sample lists 14,000 to 15,000 clones, just over 85% occurring once. This specimen consisted of CD8+ T cells from peripheral blood mononuclear cells, obtained in the first trimester of pregnancy. The source of these receptors is a female donor with multiple sclerosis, enrolled in a pregnancy study. Each CDR3 is given without its conserved first and last residue. The D gene is left open where the match is weak.

cdr3_aa d_call v_call
ASSLGRGPYNEQF NA TRBV19
ASSLAKGMWEGRYNEQF TRBD2 TRBV7-9
ASSQDRGTAQPQH NA TRBV4-1
ASTPDRGSYEQY TRBD1 TRBV27
ASSSNRLYYEQY NA TRBV27
AWSGLVVYEQY NA TRBV30
ASSVAANGANVLT NA TRBV9
ASSVGELDTQY NA TRBV6-4
AWSATGFSPLH NA TRBV30
ASSPVGGVNTEAF NA TRBV27
ASSPGPTSGYT NA TRBV9
ASSIGTVYNEQF TRBD1 TRBV9
ASSFSTGNEAF TRBD1 TRBV5-6
ASSLLGTSGYNEQF TRBD2 TRBV5-4
ASRAGPEQY NA TRBV25-1
ASSVETLFAPLH NA TRBV9
ASSLELGVYTEAF NA TRBV7-9
ASSKAPSGRRETQY NA TRBV21-1
ASSAGADTQY TRBD2 TRBV7-9
ASSQVRYQPQH NA TRBV4-1
ASSQTSGLYEQY TRBD2 TRBV14
ASSLGDRSTDTQY NA TRBV28
ASSPTGSGEQY TRBD1 TRBV5-1
ASSQGAGIQETQY NA TRBV4-2
ASSVDRGYEQY TRBD1 TRBV5-4
ASSFGDRSSYEQY TRBD1 TRBV5-1
ASSPGTPYGYT NA TRBV5-6